The next 27 T cell receptor beta chains were all read from a single sample in a study of shared clonotypes between healthy human individuals. Using immunoSEQ multiplex PCR, the repertoire was profiled, and TCRdb retains in-frame clones only, with some absent. The profile shows 2 million to 2.5 million clones, 95% of them singletons. Source material: naive CD4+ T cells sorted from blood. The subset here: CD45RA+ positively selected. All receptors come from a man younger than 35 in good health.

V gene TRBV6-5 combines with J gene TRBJ1-4, with TRBD1 identical over 7 bases. J was trimmed by 3 bases and V by 6 bases; bases with no gene match: 4. The CDR3 is 14 amino acids. Germline CDR1 is MNHEY and CDR2 is SVGAGI. The CDR3 sequence is CASRGGTANEKLFF. CDR3 nucleotides: TGTGCCAGCAGGGGAGGGACAGCTAATGAAAAACTGTTTTTT.

The chain has TRBV5-1 and TRBJ2-1; D is undetermined. Trimming stripped 0 bases from V and 5 bases from J, with 9 bases between. The CDR3 is made up of 14 amino acids. The V gene's germline CDR1 is SGHRS and CDR2 YFSETQ. The CDR3 sequence: CASSLGSTHNEQFF. The DNA for the CDR3 is TGCGCCAGCAGCTTGGGGTCAACTCACAATGAGCAGTTCTTC.

This clone was found once. The chain is built from TRBV4-3 and TRBJ2-4; D is perhaps TRBD1 or TRBD2 (5 bases each). CDR3 length: 14 residues. V gave up 1 base and J gave up 3 bases, with 7 bases separating them. Germline V gene data show CDR1 as LGHNA and CDR2 as YSLEER. The CDR3 reads CASSQGGDKNIQYF. CDR3 sequence (DNA): TGCGCCAGCAGCCAAGGAGGGGACAAAAACATTCAGTACTTC.

This chain connects TRBV12-5 to TRBJ1-2, with TRBD1 matching over 9 bases. Germline V CDR1 and CDR2: LGHNT, FRNRAP. The trim removed 6 bases at V and 4 bases at J, leaving 15 bases unmatched. The CDR3 is 17 amino acids. The CDR3 DNA reads as TGTGCTAGTGGCGGGGACCCGGGACAGGGTGCTTTCTATGGCTACACCTTC. Its translation is CASGGDPGQGAFYGYTF.

The chain employs TRBV5-4 and TRBJ2-7, with 15 bases that match TRBD2. V was clipped by 0 bases and J by 0 bases; unmatched bases: 7. The V gene's germline CDR1 is SGHNT and CDR2 YYREEE (reference sequence). The CDR3 is 19 residues long. The CDR3 is CASSLEGGLAGGPSYEQYF. The CDR3 coding sequence is TGTGCCAGCAGCTTGGAGGGGGGACTAGCGGGAGGCCCCTCCTACGAGCAGTACTTC.

Points on this clone: Different DNA sequences within this sample yield the same CDR3. This sequence joins TRBV5-1 and TRBJ2-7, with 7 bases aligning to TRBD1. V lost 3 bases, J lost 5 bases, and 2 bases stayed unmatched. This CDR3 spans 12 amino acids. Germline CDR1 SGHRS, CDR2 YFSETQ. CDR3 in DNA: TGCGCCAGCAGCTCCGACAGGGACGAGCAGTACTTC. This gives the protein CASSSDRDEQYF.

The chain couples TRBV27 to TRBJ1-2; no clear D. V lost 6 bases and J 5 bases, leaving 10 bases between the germline ends. The CDR3 is made up of 12 amino acids. The V gene's germline CDR1 is MNHEY and CDR2 SMNVEV (reference sequence). CDR3 coding DNA: TGTGCCAGCAGCCGCCGAGGGTATGGCTACACCTTC. It codes for CASSRRGYGYTF.

As to this clone: The sample contains more than one DNA sequence encoding this CDR3. The chain uses TRBV28 and TRBJ1-2; D unresolved. Looked up from germline, CDR1 is MDHEN and CDR2 is SYDVKM. With 5 bases removed from V and 5 bases from J, the gap between germline ends came to 6 bases. CDR3 length equals 11 residues. CDR3 coding DNA: TGTGCCAGCAGTGGGTTATATGGCTACACCTTC. Translation: CASSGLYGYTF.

The chain has TRBV2 and TRBJ2-2; D assignment may be TRBD1 or TRBD2 (6 bases each). Trimming left V 8 bases short and J 1 base short, with 11 bases between. This CDR3 is 14 amino acids long. Germline-derived CDR1 and CDR2 are SNHLY and FYNNEI. CDR3 residues: CASVGGRNTGELFF. The DNA for the CDR3 is TGTGCCAGCGTGGGGGGCCGGAACACCGGGGAGCTGTTTTTT.

V gene TRBV5-1 combines with J gene TRBJ2-3; 7 bases are a match to TRBD1. This CDR3 contains 15 residues. After removal of 4 bases from V and 2 bases from J, the junction contained 7 bases not matched to a gene. Germline V gene data show CDR1 as SGHRS and CDR2 as YFSETQ. CDR3 loop: CASSTSGTATDTQYF. The CDR3 coding sequence is TGCGCCAGCAGCACTTCCGGGACAGCCACAGATACGCAGTATTTT.

As regards this clone: The sample contains more than one DNA sequence encoding this CDR3. The chain couples TRBV11-2 to TRBJ2-5; no definite D call. Germline V gene data show CDR1 as SGHAT and CDR2 as FQNNGV. Between the trimmed V and J ends, which lost 5 bases and 1 base, there was a span of 8 bases. This CDR3 has 13 residues. CDR3: CASSLGFQETQYF. The CDR3 bases are TGTGCCAGCAGCCTAGGGTTCCAAGAGACCCAGTACTTC.

V and J are TRBV28 and TRBJ2-2; 14 nucleotides agree with TRBD2. This CDR3 has 18 residues. The ends lost 5 bases at V and 1 base at J; junction bases unmatched: 6. Germline-derived CDR1 and CDR2 are MDHEN and SYDVKM. CDR3 amino acids: CASSPGLAGARNTGELFF. The DNA of the CDR3 is TGTGCCAGCAGTCCGGGACTAGCGGGGGCCAGGAACACCGGGGAGCTGTTTTTT.

The chain has TRBV5-8 and TRBJ2-1, with 15 positions matching TRBD2. V lost 4 bases and J lost 6; bases outside the gene matches: 14. Germline CDR1 and CDR2: SGHTS and YDEGEE. This CDR3 is 19 amino acids long. The CDR3 here is CASSPIGLAGGPVSNEQFF. CDR3 nucleotide sequence: TGTGCCAGCAGCCCAATTGGACTAGCGGGAGGGCCAGTAAGCAATGAGCAGTTCTTC.

The count of this clone is one. The chain uses TRBV6-5 and TRBJ1-2, with no clear D. Germline V gene sequence: CDR1 MNHEY, CDR2 SVGAGI. There are 13 residues in the CDR3. CDR3 residues: CAAQPYYASGYTF. The CDR3 DNA is TGTGCAGCACAGCCGTACTATGCATCCGGCTACACCTTC.

The chain is built from TRBV6-1 and TRBJ2-5; D might be TRBD2 (6 bases). V lost 4 bases to trimming and J lost 2 bases, with 20 bases between them. The CDR3 is 17 residues long. Germline CDR1 is MNHNS and CDR2 is SASEGT. The CDR3 sequence is CASSVTRTLAMQETQYF. The CDR3 DNA follows: TGTGCCAGCAGTGTTACCCGCACCCTAGCGATGCAAGAGACCCAGTACTTC.

V gene TRBV4-3 combines with J gene TRBJ1-4; weak D call: TRBD1 (6 bases). V was trimmed by 1 base and J by 2 bases, leaving 14 bases between them. Per germline, CDR1 LGHNA and CDR2 YSLEER. The CDR3 is 17 amino acids. The CDR3 loop is CASSQVLSTGTNEKLFF. The CDR3 DNA reads TGCGCCAGCAGCCAAGTCTTATCAACAGGGACTAATGAAAAACTGTTTTTT.

The chain couples TRBV5-1 to TRBJ1-1; 9 bases map to TRBD1. CDR3 length equals 13 residues. Germline V gene data show CDR1 as SGHRS and CDR2 as YFSETQ. Trimming removed 2 bases from V and 8 bases from J; junction bases left unmatched: 4. DNA of the CDR3: TGCGCCAGCAGCTTCCTAGGGACAGGGGAAGCTTTCTTT. Its translation: CASSFLGTGEAFF.

Concerning this clone: One junction end disagrees with the germline gene, perhaps due to a read error. The V gene is TRBV7-7, the J gene TRBJ2-3, with 11 bases matching TRBD2. CDR1 SSHAT and CDR2 FNYEAQ come from the germline V gene (reference sequence). This CDR3 comprises 16 residues. Written as DNA, the CDR3 is TGTGCTAGCAGCTTAGGGAAACTAGCGGGGGCAGATACGCAGTATTTT. Amino acid sequence: CASSLGKLAGADTQYF.

This chain joins TRBV30 and TRBJ2-5; D might be TRBD2 (7 bases). The CDR3 consists of 13 residues. The V and J ends lost 2 bases and 7 bases respectively, with 14 bases between them. CDR1 and CDR2 (germline): GTSNPN, SVGIG (reference sequence). CDR3 protein: CAWSPGGQVTQYF. DNA of the CDR3: TGTGCCTGGAGTCCCGGGGGGCAGGTGACCCAGTACTTC. Using reference TRBV30 and TRBJ2-5 for the parts outside the CDR3, the full variable domain is SQTIHQWPATLVQPVGSPLSLECTVEGTSNPNLYWYRQAAGRGLQLLFYSVGIGQISSEVPQNLSASRPQDRQFILSSKKLLLSDSGFYLCAWSPGGQVTQYFGPGTRLLVL.

CDR3 coding DNA: TGTGCCAGCAAGGGCGTCCTGGGTTTAGACTACACCTTC. This sequence encodes CASKGVLGLDYTF. The rearrangement joins TRBV27 to TRBJ1-2, with D hard to call. CDR1 is MNHEY and CDR2 is SMNVEV in the germline V gene (reference sequence). V shed 7 bases and J shed 10 bases, with 19 bases lying between them. This CDR3 has 13 residues.

The chain is built from TRBV10-3 and TRBJ2-2; D tentatively reads TRBD1 or TRBD2 (5 bases each). Trimming removed 8 bases at V and 6 bases at J, with 19 bases between. This CDR3 is 15 amino acids long. In germline, CDR1 is ENHRY, CDR2 SYGVKD. The CDR3: CAISLGDPPPGELFF. The DNA for the CDR3 is TGTGCCATCTCTCTGGGGGACCCTCCCCCCGGGGAGCTGTTTTTT.

The chain joins TRBV6-1 to TRBJ2-5, with 14 positions matching TRBD2. From germline, CDR1 is MNHNS and CDR2 SASEGT. The ends lost 0 bases at V and 5 bases at J; junction bases unmatched: 8. CDR3 length equals 18 residues. The CDR3, as DNA: TGTGCCAGCAGTGAAGCGCTTCGGACTAGCGGGGGGAGGGAGACCCAGTACTTC. As protein: CASSEALRTSGGRETQYF.

This chain links TRBV27 with TRBJ2-7; unclear D gene. In germline, CDR1 is MNHEY, CDR2 SMNVEV (reference sequence). V gave up 3 bases and J gave up 6 bases, with 12 bases separating them. The CDR3 spans 13 residues. The CDR3 bases are TGTGCCAGCAGTTTTACGCACGGTTCCGAGCAGTACTTC. This sequence encodes CASSFTHGSEQYF.

CDR3 protein: CASSHKGDQLGGNTGELFF. The DNA for the CDR3 is TGTGCCAGCAGCCATAAGGGGGACCAGCTAGGTGGGAACACCGGGGAGCTGTTTTTT. The gene calls are TRBV7-8 and TRBJ2-2; D is possibly TRBD1 (6 bases). Between the trimmed V and J ends, which lost 5 bases and 1 base, there was a span of 23 bases. From germline, CDR1 is SGHVS and CDR2 FQNEAQ. The CDR3 totals 19 residues. Complete variable domain (other parts from reference TRBV7-8 and TRBJ2-2): GAGVSQSPRYKVAKRGQDVALRCDPISGHVSLFWYQQALGQGPEFLTYFQNEAQLDKSGLPSDRFFAERPEGSVSTLKIQRTQQEDSAVYLCASSHKGDQLGGNTGELFFGEGSRLTVL.

The chain carries TRBV5-1 and TRBJ2-1; TRBD1 or TRBD2 may be the D gene (5 bases each). Germline V gives CDR1 SGHRS, CDR2 YFSETQ. This CDR3 has 14 residues. The ends were cut back, 0 bases at V and 7 bases at J, with 11 bases in the middle. The CDR3 spells CASSLVMGTNEQFF. For the CDR3, the DNA is TGCGCCAGCAGCTTGGTTATGGGGACGAATGAGCAGTTCTTC.

V usage is TRBV7-2 and J usage is TRBJ1-6; D remains ambiguous. In germline, CDR1 is SGHTA, CDR2 FQGNSA. Between the trimmed V and J ends, which lost 1 base and 7 bases, there was a span of 11 bases. The CDR3 is 15 residues long. CDR3 sequence reads: CASSLGWPANSPLHF. In DNA form, the CDR3 reads TGTGCCAGCAGCTTAGGGTGGCCGGCGAATTCACCCCTCCACTTT.

This chain links TRBV7-2 with TRBJ2-2, with a tentative D call TRBD1 (5 bases). V was shortened by 5 bases and J by 4 bases, with 17 bases between the two germline ends. CDR3 size: 16 residues. The germline gives CDR1 SGHTA, CDR2 FQGNSA. Here the CDR3 reads CASSPPWGQFTGELFF. The CDR3 DNA reads TGTGCCAGCAGCCCCCCATGGGGCCAGTTCACCGGGGAGCTGTTTTTT.